A single sample is the source of the 10 T cell receptor beta chains below, sequenced in a study of molecular identifiers for immune sequencing clone quantification. One entry per CDR3 protein results from TCRdb running MiXCR on the PCR reads. The data show 70,000 to 95,000 distinct CDR3 sequences, with around 20% seen just once and 0.7% to 0.95% held by the top ten. The material sequenced was naive CD8+ T cells from blood, with Jurkat cell RNA spiked in. Subset noted: FACS-sorted CD8+CD4-CCR7+CD45RA+ naive T cells. The receptors here all came from a human donor in good health. Some libraries in this study had Jurkat cell RNA spiked in.

This clonotype was recorded at least ten times. This chain joins TRBV20-1 and TRBJ2-7; D perhaps matches TRBD2 (7 bases). Trimming left V 0 bases short and J 2 bases short, with 17 bases between. Germline V gives CDR1 DFQATT, CDR2 SNEGSKA (reference sequence). The CDR3 has 16 residues. CDR3 sequence reads: CSARDNRDYLPYEQYF. In DNA form, the CDR3 reads TGCAGTGCTAGAGATAACAGGGACTACCTCCCCTACGAGCAGTACTTC.

This clonotype was seen ten or more times. This sequence joins TRBV4-1 and TRBJ2-7, with a tentative D call TRBD2 (6 bases). This CDR3 has 14 amino acids. V was clipped by 1 base and J by 2 bases, with 9 bases between them. Looked up from germline, CDR1 is MGHRA and CDR2 is YSYEKL. CDR3 DNA: TGCGCCAGCAGCCAAGTGGAGGGGACCTACGAGCAGTACTTC. Its translation: CASSQVEGTYEQYF.

To note about this clonotype: Since a much larger clone is just one base distant, this may be a read error. Because it lacks the conserved phenylalanine or tryptophan at the end, this CDR3 is likely a read error. Written as DNA, the CDR3 is TGTGCCAGCAGGGAAGGACTAGCGGGGCCCCTGGAGCAGTACTCC. Translated: CASREGLAGPLEQYS. This sequence joins TRBV2 and TRBJ2-7, with 12 bases aligning to TRBD2. CDR3 length equals 15 residues. Per germline, CDR1 SNHLY and CDR2 FYNNEI.

Ten or more counts support this clonotype. The chain uses TRBV25-1 and TRBJ1-1, with TRBD1 matching over 8 bases. Germline V gene lookup returns CDR1 MGHDK and CDR2 SYGVNS. The CDR3 totals 14 residues. The junction had 7 bases not matched to a gene; V was cut back by 4 bases and J by 6 bases. The CDR3 reads CASSVSGQAPEAFF. The CDR3 DNA reads as TGTGCCAGCAGTGTCTCGGGACAGGCCCCTGAAGCTTTCTTT.

There are many counts of this clonotype. V is TRBV7-9 and J is TRBJ1-1; D remains ambiguous. This CDR3 comprises 13 residues. V was shortened by 4 bases and J by 1 base, with 7 bases between the two germline ends. Germline assignment: CDR1 SEHNR and CDR2 FQNEAQ (reference sequence). CDR3 region: CASSSDGNTEAFF. Here the CDR3 DNA reads TGTGCCAGCAGCTCCGACGGGAACACTGAAGCTTTCTTT.

In its sample, this clonotype was seen many times. The J gene is TRBJ2-7, the V gene TRBV5-6; D remains unclear. Germline CDR1 is SGHDT and CDR2 is YYEEEE. The CDR3 has 14 amino acids. Trimming took 3 bases from V and 5 from J, leaving 15 bases between them. The CDR3 bases are TGTGCCAGCAGCTGGGCACACGGCCCCGACGAGCAGTACTTC. This translates into CASSWAHGPDEQYF.

The rearrangement joins TRBV7-9 to TRBJ2-1; 7 bases line up with TRBD2. The trim removed 3 bases at V and 6 bases at J, leaving 11 bases unmatched. CDR3 length: 16 amino acids. Germline CDR1 reads SEHNR; CDR2 reads FQNEAQ (reference sequence). The CDR3 region is CASSFPDLSGGNEQFF. The CDR3 DNA is TGTGCCAGCAGCTTTCCGGATCTCTCGGGAGGCAATGAGCAGTTCTTC.

The sample holds many counts of this clonotype. The genes are TRBV28 and TRBJ1-1, with 7 positions matching TRBD1. The V segment lost 5 bases and the J segment 3 bases; nucleotides outside the gene matches: 9. Germline V CDR1 and CDR2: MDHEN, SYDVKM. This CDR3 is built from 15 residues. CDR3 sequence: CASSLYRGLDTEAFF. CDR3 nucleotides: TGTGCCAGCAGTCTGTACAGGGGCCTCGACACTGAAGCTTTCTTT.

J is TRBJ1-1 and V is TRBV6-5; the D is unclear. Per germline, CDR1 MNHEY and CDR2 SVGAGI. V dropped 0 bases and J dropped 6 bases, with 11 bases sitting between them. The CDR3 covers 14 residues. CDR3: CASSYSLGLAEAFF. For the CDR3, the DNA is TGTGCCAGCAGTTACTCGCTAGGGTTGGCTGAAGCTTTCTTT.

This clonotype was counted many times. The chain recombines TRBV3-1 with TRBJ1-5; D gene ambiguous. V was cut by 1 base and J by 0 bases, with 10 bases left in between. CDR1 and CDR2 (germline): LGHDT, YNNKEL (reference sequence). CDR3 size: 16 residues. The CDR3 DNA follows: TGTGCCAGCAGCCAAGGCAGCCCTTATAGCAATCAGCCCCAGCATTTT. This encodes CASSQGSPYSNQPQHF.